The subject of this entry is one T cell receptor (beta chain). Trimming removed 4 bases at V and 1 base at J, with 11 bases between. Germline V gene lookup returns CDR1 MDHEN and CDR2 SYDVKM. The CDR3 has 15 amino acids. This sample stems from a study of T cell changes during pregnancy in multiple sclerosis. The table came from immunoSEQ multiplex PCR; TCRdb's copy has only in-frame clones and leaves some out. The sample lists roughly 60,000 clones, about 96% occurring once. The sequencing used CD8+ T cells from peripheral blood mononuclear cells, collected after pregnancy. V is TRBV28 and J is TRBJ1-5; perhaps TRBD1 as D (6 bases). This TCR derives from a female donor with multiple sclerosis, enrolled in a pregnancy study. CDR3 residues: CASSSGDPSNQPQHF. The DNA of the CDR3 is TGTGCCAGCAGTTCAGGGGACCCGAGCAATCAGCCCCAGCATTTT.